This TCR beta chain was sequenced for a study of cytomegalovirus exposure and HLA in healthy donors. Study results and limitations: High sensitivity and specificity were reportedly achieved when the classifier diagnosed cytomegalovirus status.

Germline loops: CDR1 LGHNA, CDR2 YSLEER. After removal of 4 bases from V and 1 base from J, the junction contained 12 bases not matched to a gene. CDR3 length equals 18 residues. Points on this clone: Its antigen is as yet unknown.

The primer mix had 60 Vbeta and 13 Jbeta primers. Measured with immunoSEQ multiplex PCR; TCRdb has only the in-frame clones, and not every one. In the table there are roughly 170,000 clones, around four fifths of which are singletons. The chain carries TRBV4-3 and TRBJ2-2; 7 bases fit TRBD1. Sequencing used PBMCs. The receptor was derived from a man between 25 and 39 years old in good health and CMV-seronegative. The CDR3 loop is CASSPYALQGRNTGELFF. The CDR3 region has the DNA TGCGCCAGCAGCCCATACGCCCTACAGGGGCGGAACACCGGGGAGCTGTTTTTT.